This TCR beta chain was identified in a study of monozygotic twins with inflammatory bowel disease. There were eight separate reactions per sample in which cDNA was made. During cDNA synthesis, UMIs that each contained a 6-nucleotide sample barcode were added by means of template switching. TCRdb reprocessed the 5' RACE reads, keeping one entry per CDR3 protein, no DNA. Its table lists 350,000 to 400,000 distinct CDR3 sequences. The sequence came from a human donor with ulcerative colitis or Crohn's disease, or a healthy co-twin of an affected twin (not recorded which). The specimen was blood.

The CDR3 spells CASRARVNTEAFF. This chain joins TRBV7-9 and TRBJ1-1; without DNA, the TCRdb call of TRBD1 cannot be checked. The CDR3 has 13 amino acids. CDR1 SEHNR and CDR2 FQNEAQ come from the germline V gene (reference sequence).